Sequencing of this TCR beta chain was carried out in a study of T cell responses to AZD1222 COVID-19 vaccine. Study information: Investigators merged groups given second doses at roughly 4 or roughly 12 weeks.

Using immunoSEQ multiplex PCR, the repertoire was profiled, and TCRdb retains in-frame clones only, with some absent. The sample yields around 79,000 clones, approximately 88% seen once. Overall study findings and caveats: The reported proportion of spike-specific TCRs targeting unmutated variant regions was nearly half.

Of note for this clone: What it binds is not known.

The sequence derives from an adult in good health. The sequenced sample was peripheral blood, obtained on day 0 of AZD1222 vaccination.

The CDR3 DNA reads as TGTGCCAGCAGCCTGGGGACGGTCTCCAATGAGCAGTTCTTC. This gives the protein CASSLGTVSNEQFF. The chain uses TRBV9 and TRBJ2-1; D possibly matches TRBD1 or TRBD2 (5 bases each). Trimming removed 4 bases from V and 6 bases from J, with 14 bases in between. Germline V gives CDR1 SGDLS, CDR2 YYNGEE. This CDR3 comprises 14 residues.